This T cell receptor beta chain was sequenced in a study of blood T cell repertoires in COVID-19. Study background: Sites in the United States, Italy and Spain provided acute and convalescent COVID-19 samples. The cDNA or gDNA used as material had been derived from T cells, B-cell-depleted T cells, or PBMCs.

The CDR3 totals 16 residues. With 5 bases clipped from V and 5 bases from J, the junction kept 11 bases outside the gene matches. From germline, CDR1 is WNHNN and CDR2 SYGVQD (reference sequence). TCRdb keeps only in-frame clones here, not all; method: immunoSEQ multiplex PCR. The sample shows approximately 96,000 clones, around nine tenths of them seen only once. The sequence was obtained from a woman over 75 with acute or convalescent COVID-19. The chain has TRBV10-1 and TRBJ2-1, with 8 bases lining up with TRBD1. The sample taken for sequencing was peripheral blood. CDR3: CASSSRPRTGNNEQFF. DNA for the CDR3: TGCGCCAGCAGTTCCCGACCCCGGACAGGGAACAATGAGCAGTTCTTC.